This T cell receptor (beta chain) appears in the sequencing data of a study of blood T cell repertoires in COVID-19. This CDR3 contains 15 residues. V shed 1 base and J shed 6 bases, with 15 bases lying between them. Per the germline V gene, CDR1 is SGHTA and CDR2 is FQGNSA. TCRdb's table, derived via immunoSEQ multiplex PCR, lists solely in-frame clones and lacks some. The profile shows 200,000 to 250,000 clones, more than 80% of them singletons. The source material was peripheral blood. The source is a woman older than 75 with COVID-19, enrolled during active disease. The rearrangement joins TRBV7-2 to TRBJ1-2; D is undetermined. CDR3 protein: CASSLVPRARDGYTF. The CDR3, as DNA: TGTGCCAGCAGCTTAGTGCCTCGGGCGCGGGATGGCTACACCTTC.